The clone carrying this T cell receptor beta chain was seen only a few times. Its cognate antigen is unknown. The CDR3 is made up of 12 amino acids. V dropped 6 bases and J dropped 14 bases, with 18 bases sitting between them. The germline V gene has CDR1 SGHTA and CDR2 FQGNSA. A second PCR, run for about 6 to 11 cycles, used a sample-barcoded 5' primer plus a J-beta primer mix. Each cDNA molecule, via a template-switch adaptor with 12 random nucleotides, was tagged. Every sample produced at least 3 million CDR3-containing paired-end reads. A single record per CDR3 protein comes from TCRdb applying MiXCR to the 5' RACE reads. The data show around 1,500,000 distinct CDR3 sequences, roughly 27% seen once. These data are taken from a study of blood T cells in healthy people across ages. Broader study findings: TCR beta diversity, measured per million T cells, fell in a roughly linear way with age. The study found TCR beta diversity correlated strongly with naive T cell percentage.

The origin of this receptor is a woman in her 30s in good health. The J gene is TRBJ2-3, the V gene TRBV7-2; TRBD2 is a possible D gene (5 bases). The sequencing input was blood. The CDR3: CASRQDFRTVYF. The CDR3 nucleotides read TGTGCCAGCAGGCAGGACTTCCGTACCGTGTATTTT.